Following are 3 T cell receptor beta chains from one sample sequenced in a study of beta chain features in type 1 diabetes. General study points: Shortening of TCRB CDR3s, moderate but significant, appeared in all four CD4+ subsets of Type 1 diabetes patients.

These TCRs are of unknown antigen specificity. cDNA synthesis used the whole RNA isolate, giving expressed TCRB sequences. The assay was immunoSEQ multiplex PCR, and TCRdb's table has in-frame clones only and misses some. Of hundreds of thousands of clones listed, around 15% are singletons. Sample: naive CD4+ T cells from blood. These receptor sequences come from a man aged 25-45 years with type 1 diabetes.

The CDR3 nucleotides read TGTGCCAGCAGTTACTCCAGGGCGGAGCAGCCCCAGCATTTT. Protein product: CASSYSRAEQPQHF. The chain is built from TRBV6-5 and TRBJ1-5, with a possible D match to TRBD1 (5 bases). CDR1 is MNHEY, CDR2 SVGAGI, per germline. V was pared by 0 bases and J by 7 bases, with 10 bases between. The CDR3 extends over 14 amino acids.

Only a few counts were recorded for this clone. The rearrangement uses TRBV29-1 and TRBJ2-7, with D perhaps matching TRBD2 (6 bases). Trimming shortened V by 6 bases and J by 2 bases, and 17 bases separated the two germline ends. Germline loops: CDR1 SQVTM, CDR2 ANQGSEA. The CDR3 contains 14 residues. CDR3 in DNA: TGCAGCGTAGTCGATAGGACTAAAACCTACGAGCAGTACTTC. Its protein is CSVVDRTKTYEQYF.

The genes are TRBV19 and TRBJ2-3; 7 bases agree with TRBD2. Germline V CDR1 and CDR2: LNHDA, SQIVND (reference sequence). The CDR3 length is 13 residues. Trimming at V came to 5 bases and at J to 14 bases, leaving 13 bases not matched to a gene. This CDR3 is CASSFPGGSPWYF. The CDR3 DNA follows: TGTGCCAGTAGTTTCCCGGGGGGAAGTCCATGGTATTTT.